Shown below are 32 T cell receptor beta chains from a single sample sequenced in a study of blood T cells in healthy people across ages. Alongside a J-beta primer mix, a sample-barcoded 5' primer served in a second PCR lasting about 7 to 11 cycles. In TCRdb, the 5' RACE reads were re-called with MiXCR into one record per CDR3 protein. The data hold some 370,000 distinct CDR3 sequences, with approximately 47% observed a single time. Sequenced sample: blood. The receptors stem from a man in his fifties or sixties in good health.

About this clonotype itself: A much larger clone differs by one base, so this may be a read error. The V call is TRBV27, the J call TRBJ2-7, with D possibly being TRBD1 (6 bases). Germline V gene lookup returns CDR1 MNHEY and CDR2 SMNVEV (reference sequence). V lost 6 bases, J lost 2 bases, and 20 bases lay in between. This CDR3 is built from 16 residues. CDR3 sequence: CASSPGTRLGAYEQYF. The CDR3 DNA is TGTGCCAGCAGCCCCGGGACACGTCTGGGGGCCTACGAGCAGTACTTC.

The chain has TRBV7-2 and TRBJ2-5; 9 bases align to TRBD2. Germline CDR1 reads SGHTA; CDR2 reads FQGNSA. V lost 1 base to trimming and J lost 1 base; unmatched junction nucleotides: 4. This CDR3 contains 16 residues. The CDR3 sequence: CASSLDRRGGQETQYF. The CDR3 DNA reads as TGTGCCAGCAGCTTAGATCGGCGGGGGGGCCAAGAGACCCAGTACTTC.

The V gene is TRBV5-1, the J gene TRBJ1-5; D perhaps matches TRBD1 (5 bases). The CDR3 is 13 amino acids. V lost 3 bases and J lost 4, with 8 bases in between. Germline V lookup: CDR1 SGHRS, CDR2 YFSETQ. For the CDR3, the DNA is TGCGCCAGCAGCTCTTGGGGGAATCAGCCCCAGCATTTT. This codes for CASSSWGNQPQHF.

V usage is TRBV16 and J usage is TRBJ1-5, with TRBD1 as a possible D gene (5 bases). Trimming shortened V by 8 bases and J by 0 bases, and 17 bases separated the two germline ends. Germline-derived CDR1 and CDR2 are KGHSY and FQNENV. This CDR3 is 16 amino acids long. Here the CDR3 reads CASSRLGDGSNQPQHF. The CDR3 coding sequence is TGTGCCAGCTCCCGACTTGGGGACGGTAGCAATCAGCCCCAGCATTTT.

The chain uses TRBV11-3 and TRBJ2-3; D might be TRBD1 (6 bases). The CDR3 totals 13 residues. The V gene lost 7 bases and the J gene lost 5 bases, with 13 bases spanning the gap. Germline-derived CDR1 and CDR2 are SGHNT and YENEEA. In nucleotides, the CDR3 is TGTGCCAGCAACTTCCTGACAGGAGATACGCAGTATTTT. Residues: CASNFLTGDTQYF.

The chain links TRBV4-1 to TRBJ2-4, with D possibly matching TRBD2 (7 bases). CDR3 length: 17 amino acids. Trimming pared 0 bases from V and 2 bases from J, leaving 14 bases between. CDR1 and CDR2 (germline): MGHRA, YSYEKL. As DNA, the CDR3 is TGCGCCAGCAGCCAAGATTCGGGGGGCGCGACCAAAAACATTCAGTACTTC. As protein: CASSQDSGGATKNIQYF.

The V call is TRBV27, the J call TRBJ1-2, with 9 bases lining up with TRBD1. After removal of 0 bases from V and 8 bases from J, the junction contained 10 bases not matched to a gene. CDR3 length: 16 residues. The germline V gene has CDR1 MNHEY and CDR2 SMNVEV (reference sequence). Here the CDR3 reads CASSLSGERTGAGYTF. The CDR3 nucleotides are TGTGCCAGCAGTTTATCGGGGGAAAGGACAGGGGCCGGCTACACCTTC.

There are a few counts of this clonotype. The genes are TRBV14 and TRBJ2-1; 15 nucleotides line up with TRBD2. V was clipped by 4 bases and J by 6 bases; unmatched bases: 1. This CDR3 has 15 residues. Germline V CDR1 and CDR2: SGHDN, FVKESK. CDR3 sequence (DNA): TGTGCCAGCAGCCGGACTAGCGGGGGGGGCAATGAGCAGTTCTTC. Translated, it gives CASSRTSGGGNEQFF.

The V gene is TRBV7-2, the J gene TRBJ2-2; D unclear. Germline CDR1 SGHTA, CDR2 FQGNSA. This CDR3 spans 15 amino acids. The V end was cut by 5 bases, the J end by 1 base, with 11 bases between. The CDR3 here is CASSSLARNTGELFF. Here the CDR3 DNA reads TGTGCCAGCAGCAGTCTTGCACGGAACACCGGGGAGCTGTTTTTT.

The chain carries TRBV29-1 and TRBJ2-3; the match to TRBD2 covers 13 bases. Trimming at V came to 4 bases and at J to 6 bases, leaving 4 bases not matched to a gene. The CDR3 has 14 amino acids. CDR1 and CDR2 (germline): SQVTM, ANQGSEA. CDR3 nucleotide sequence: TGCAGCGTTGGGACTAGCGGGGGTCCGGATACGCAGTATTTT. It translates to CSVGTSGGPDTQYF.

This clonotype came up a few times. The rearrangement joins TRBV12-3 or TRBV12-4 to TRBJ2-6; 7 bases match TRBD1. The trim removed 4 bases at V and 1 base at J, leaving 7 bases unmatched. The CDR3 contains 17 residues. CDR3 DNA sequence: TGTGCCAGCAGTTCCGGGACAGAGTTATCTGGGGCCAACGTCCTGACTTTC. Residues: CASSSGTELSGANVLTF.

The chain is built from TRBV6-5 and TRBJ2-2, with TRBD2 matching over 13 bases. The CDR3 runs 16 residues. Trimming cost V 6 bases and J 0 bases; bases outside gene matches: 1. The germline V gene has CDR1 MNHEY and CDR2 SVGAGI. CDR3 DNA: TGTGCCAGCAGACTAGCGGGAGGGCCGAACACCGGGGAGCTGTTTTTT. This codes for CASRLAGGPNTGELFF.

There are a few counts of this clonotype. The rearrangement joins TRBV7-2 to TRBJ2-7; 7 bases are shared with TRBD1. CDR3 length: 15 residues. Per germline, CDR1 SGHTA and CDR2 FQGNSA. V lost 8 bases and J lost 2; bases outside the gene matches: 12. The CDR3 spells CASGRGTEGTYEQYF. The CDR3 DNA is TGTGCCAGCGGTAGGGGGACAGAAGGAACCTACGAGCAGTACTTC.

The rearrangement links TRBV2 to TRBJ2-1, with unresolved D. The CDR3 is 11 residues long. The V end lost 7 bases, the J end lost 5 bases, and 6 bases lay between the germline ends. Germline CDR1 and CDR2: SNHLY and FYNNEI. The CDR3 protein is CASKTNNEQFF. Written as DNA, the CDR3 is TGTGCCAGCAAGACCAACAATGAGCAGTTCTTC.

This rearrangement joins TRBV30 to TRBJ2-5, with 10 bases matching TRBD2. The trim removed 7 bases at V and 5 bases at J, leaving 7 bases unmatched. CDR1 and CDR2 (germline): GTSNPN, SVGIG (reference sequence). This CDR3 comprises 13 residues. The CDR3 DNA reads TGTGCCTTAAGCGGGGGGGCCCAGGAGACCCAGTACTTC. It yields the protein CALSGGAQETQYF.

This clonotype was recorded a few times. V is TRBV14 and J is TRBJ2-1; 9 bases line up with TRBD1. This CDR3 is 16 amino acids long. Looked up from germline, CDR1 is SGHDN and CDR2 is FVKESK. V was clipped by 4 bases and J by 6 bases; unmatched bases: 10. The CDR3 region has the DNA TGTGCCAGCAGCCTTCGACAGGGGGGTTTTTTCAATGAGCAGTTCTTC. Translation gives CASSLRQGGFFNEQFF.

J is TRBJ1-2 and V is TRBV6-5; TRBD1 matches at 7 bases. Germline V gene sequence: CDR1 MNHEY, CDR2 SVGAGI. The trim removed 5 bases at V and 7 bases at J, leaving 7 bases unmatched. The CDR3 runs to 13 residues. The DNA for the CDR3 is TGTGCCAGCAGTCCCGGCAGGGGGAGTGGCTACACCTTC. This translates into CASSPGRGSGYTF.

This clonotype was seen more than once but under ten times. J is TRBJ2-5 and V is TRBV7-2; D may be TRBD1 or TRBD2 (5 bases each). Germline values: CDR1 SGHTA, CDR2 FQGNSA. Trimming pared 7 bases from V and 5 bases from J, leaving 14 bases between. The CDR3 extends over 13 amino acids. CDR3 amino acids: CASIGAPGETQYF. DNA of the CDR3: TGTGCCAGCATAGGGGCCCCGGGGGAGACCCAGTACTTC.

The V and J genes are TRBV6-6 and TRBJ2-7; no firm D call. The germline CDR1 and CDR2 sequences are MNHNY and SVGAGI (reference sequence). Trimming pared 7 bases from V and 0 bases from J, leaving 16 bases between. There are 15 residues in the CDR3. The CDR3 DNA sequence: TGTGCCAGCACCCCCGTCCCGCAGCTCTCCTACGAGCAGTACTTC. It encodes CASTPVPQLSYEQYF.

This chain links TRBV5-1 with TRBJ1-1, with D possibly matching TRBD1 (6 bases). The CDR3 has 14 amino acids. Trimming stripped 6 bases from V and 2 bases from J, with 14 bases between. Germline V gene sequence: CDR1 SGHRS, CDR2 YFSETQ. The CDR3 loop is CASKGQAHNTEAFF. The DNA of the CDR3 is TGCGCCAGCAAGGGACAAGCGCACAACACTGAAGCTTTCTTT.

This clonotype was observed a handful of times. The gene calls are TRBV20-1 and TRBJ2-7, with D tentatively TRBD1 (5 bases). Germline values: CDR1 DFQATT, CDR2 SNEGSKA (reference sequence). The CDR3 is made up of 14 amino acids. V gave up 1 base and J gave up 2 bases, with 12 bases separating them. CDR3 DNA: TGCAGTGCTAGAGGGGGCGGTCTGGCCTACGAGCAGTACTTC. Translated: CSARGGGLAYEQYF.

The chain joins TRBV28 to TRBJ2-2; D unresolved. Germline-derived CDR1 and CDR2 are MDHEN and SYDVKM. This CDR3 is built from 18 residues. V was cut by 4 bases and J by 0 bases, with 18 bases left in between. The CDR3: CASSSDLYLDANTGELFF. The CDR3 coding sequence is TGTGCCAGCAGTTCCGACCTCTATCTGGACGCGAACACCGGGGAGCTGTTTTTT. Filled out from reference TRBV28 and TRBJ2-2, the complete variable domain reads DVKVTQSSRYLVKRTGEKVFLECVQDMDHENMFWYRQDPGLGLRLIYFSYDVKMKEKGDIPEGYSVSREKKERFSLILESASTNQTSMYLCASSSDLYLDANTGELFFGEGSRLTVL.

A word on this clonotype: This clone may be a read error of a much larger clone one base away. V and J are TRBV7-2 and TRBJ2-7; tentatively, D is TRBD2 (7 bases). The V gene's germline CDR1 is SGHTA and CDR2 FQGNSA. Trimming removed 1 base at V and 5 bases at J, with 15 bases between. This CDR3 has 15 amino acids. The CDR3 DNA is TGTGCCAGCAGCTTAGAAGGCGGGGGCCCCGACGAGCAGTACTTC. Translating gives CASSLEGGGPDEQYF.

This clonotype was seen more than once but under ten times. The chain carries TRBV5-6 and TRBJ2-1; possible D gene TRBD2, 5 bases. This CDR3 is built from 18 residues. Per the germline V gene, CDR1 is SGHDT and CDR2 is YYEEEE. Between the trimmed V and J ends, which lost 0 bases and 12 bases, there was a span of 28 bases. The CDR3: CASSLEGEPGRLTIGQFF. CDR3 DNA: TGTGCCAGCAGCTTGGAGGGAGAGCCGGGGAGACTCACTATCGGGCAGTTCTTC.

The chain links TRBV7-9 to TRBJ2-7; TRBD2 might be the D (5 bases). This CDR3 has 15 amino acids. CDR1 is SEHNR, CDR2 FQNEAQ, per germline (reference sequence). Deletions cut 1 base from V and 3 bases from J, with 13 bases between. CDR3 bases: TGTGCCAGCAGCTTAGTAGGTGGAGGAGGCTACGAGCAGTACTTC. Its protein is CASSLVGGGGYEQYF.

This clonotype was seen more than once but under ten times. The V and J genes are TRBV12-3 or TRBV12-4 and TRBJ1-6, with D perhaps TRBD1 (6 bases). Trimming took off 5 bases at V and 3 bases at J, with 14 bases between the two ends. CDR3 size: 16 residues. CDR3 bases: TGTGCCAGCAGTCACACGGGGGGCAGCTATAATTCACCCCTCCACTTT. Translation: CASSHTGGSYNSPLHF.

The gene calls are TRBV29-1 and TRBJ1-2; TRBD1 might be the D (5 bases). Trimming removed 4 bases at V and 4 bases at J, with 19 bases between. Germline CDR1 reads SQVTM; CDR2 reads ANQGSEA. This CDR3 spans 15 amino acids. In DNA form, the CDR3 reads TGCAGCGTTGCAAAAATGGGGGGGTCCTCCTATGGCTACACCTTC. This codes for CSVAKMGGSSYGYTF.

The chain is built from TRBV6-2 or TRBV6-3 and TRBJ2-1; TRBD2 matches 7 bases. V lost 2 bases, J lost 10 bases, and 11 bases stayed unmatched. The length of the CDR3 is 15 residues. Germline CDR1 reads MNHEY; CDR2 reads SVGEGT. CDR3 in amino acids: CASSYVASGPPEQFF. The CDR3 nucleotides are TGTGCCAGCAGTTACGTGGCTAGCGGCCCCCCGGAGCAGTTCTTC.

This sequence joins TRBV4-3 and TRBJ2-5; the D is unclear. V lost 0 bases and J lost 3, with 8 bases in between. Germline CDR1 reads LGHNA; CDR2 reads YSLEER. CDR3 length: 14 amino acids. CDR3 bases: TGCGCCAGCAGCCAAGATCTAAGGAAAGAGACCCAGTACTTC. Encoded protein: CASSQDLRKETQYF.

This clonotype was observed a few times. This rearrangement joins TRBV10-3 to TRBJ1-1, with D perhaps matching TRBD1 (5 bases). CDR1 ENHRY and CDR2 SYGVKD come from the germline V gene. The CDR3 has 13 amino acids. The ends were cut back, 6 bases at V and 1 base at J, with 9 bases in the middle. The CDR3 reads CAIRRGQNTEAFF. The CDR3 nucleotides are TGTGCCATCAGGAGGGGCCAGAACACTGAAGCTTTCTTT.

CDR3 protein: CASSQDRNRETHEQYF. The CDR3 coding sequence is TGTGCCAGCAGCCAAGATCGGAACAGGGAGACCCACGAGCAGTACTTC. The rearrangement uses TRBV4-2 and TRBJ2-5; possibly TRBD1 for D (6 bases). The J call may be wrong; the DNA end is better matched by TRBJ2-7. In germline, CDR1 is LGHNA, CDR2 YNFKEQ. The CDR3 runs 16 residues.

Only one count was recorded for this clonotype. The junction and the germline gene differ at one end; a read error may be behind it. CDR3: CGARNPGLQETQYF. The CDR3 DNA is TGCGGTGCTAGAAACCCGGGACTCCAAGAGACCCAGTACTTC. The chain is built from TRBV20-1 and TRBJ2-5; tentative D call: TRBD2 (6 bases). In germline, CDR1 is DFQATT, CDR2 SNEGSKA (reference sequence). CDR3 size: 14 residues.